This TCR beta chain was identified during a study of CD8+ T cells in alopecia areata. Investigators isolated RNA and reverse transcribed it into cDNA to act as the sequencing template. Clones were sequenced by immunoSEQ multiplex PCR, and TCRdb holds only the in-frame ones, with some missing. The sample lists under 85,000 clones, roughly 44% occurring once. Regarding this clone: The identical CDR3 is also encoded by other nucleotide sequences in the sample.

The CDR3 is 14 residues long. V was pared by 5 bases and J by 3 bases, with 5 bases of the junction left unmatched. The germline gives CDR1 SQVTM, CDR2 ANQGSEA. This receptor was taken from a human donor with alopecia areata. The rearrangement links TRBV29-1 to TRBJ2-1; the match to TRBD2 covers 9 bases. This sample comprised CD8+ T cells sorted from blood, obtained at week 0. The CDR3 spells CSVPRLADYNEQFF. CDR3 coding DNA: TGCAGCGTTCCCCGACTAGCGGACTACAATGAGCAGTTCTTC.